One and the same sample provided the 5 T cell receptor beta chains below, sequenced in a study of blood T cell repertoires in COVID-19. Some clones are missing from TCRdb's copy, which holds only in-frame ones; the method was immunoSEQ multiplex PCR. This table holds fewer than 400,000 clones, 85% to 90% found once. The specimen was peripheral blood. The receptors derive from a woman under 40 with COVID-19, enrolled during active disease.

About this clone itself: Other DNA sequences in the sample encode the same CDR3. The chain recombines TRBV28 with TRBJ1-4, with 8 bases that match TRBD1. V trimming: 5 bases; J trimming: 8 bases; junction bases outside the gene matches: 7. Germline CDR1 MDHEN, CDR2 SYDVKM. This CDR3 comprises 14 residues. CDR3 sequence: CASSQTGVDEKLFF. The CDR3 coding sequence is TGTGCCAGCAGTCAGACAGGGGTAGACGAAAAACTGTTTTTT.

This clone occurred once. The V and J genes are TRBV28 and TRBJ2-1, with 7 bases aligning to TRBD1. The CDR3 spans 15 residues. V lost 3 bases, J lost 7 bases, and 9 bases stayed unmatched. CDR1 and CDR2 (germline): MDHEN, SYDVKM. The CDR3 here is CASSFGQAPLNEQFF. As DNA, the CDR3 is TGTGCCAGCAGTTTCGGACAGGCCCCTTTAAATGAGCAGTTCTTC.

CDR3 residues: CASSELLNTEAFF. CDR3 sequence (DNA): TGCGCCAGCAGTGAGCTACTGAACACTGAAGCTTTCTTT. The chain links TRBV10-1 to TRBJ1-1; D gene unclear. The CDR3 has 13 residues. The germline gives CDR1 WNHNN, CDR2 SYGVQD (reference sequence). Trimming cost V 2 bases and J 0 bases, with 4 bases left between them.

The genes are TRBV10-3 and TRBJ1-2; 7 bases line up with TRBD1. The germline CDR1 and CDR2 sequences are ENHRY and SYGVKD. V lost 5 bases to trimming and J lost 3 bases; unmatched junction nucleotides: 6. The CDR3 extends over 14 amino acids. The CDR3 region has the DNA TGTGCCATCAGTCAAGACAGGGTGGACTATGGCTACACCTTC. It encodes CAISQDRVDYGYTF.

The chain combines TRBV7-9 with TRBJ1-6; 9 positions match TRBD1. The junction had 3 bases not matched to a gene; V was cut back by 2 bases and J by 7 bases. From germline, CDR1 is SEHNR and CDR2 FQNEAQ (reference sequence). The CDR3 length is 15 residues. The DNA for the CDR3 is TGTGCCAGCAGCTTACAACAGGGGGCGAATTCACCCCTCCACTTT. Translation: CASSLQQGANSPLHF.